This TCR beta chain was obtained from a study of cytomegalovirus exposure and HLA in healthy donors. The CDR3 has 14 residues. Germline V CDR1 and CDR2: SNHLY, FYNNEI. The trim removed 8 bases at V and 4 bases at J, leaving 9 bases unmatched. The table lists this clone with a count of one. Measured with immunoSEQ multiplex PCR; TCRdb has only the in-frame clones, and not every one. The table includes about 220,000 clones, around 90% detected once. This clonotype originated in a woman under 30 in good health and CMV-seronegative. The V and J genes are TRBV2 and TRBJ2-7; TRBD2 matches 9 bases. Sequencing was done on a sample of PBMCs. The CDR3 DNA sequence: TGTGCCAGCTTGACTAGCGGTTATTCTTACGAGCAGTACTTC. Amino acids: CASLTSGYSYEQYF.